This T cell receptor beta chain was identified in a study of T cell changes during pregnancy in multiple sclerosis. The table came from immunoSEQ multiplex PCR; TCRdb's copy has only in-frame clones and leaves some out. This table holds around 75,000 clones, around 94% found once. With V trimmed by 6 bases and J by 3 bases, 5 bases remained unmatched. This CDR3 has 13 amino acids. Germline CDR1 and CDR2: MDHEN and SYDVKM. This TCR derives from a female donor with multiple sclerosis, enrolled in a pregnancy study. Sequencing was performed on CD4+ T cells from peripheral blood mononuclear cells, taken after pregnancy. This chain connects TRBV28 to TRBJ2-7; 7 bases match TRBD1. The CDR3 DNA follows: TGTGCCAGCAGACGACAGGGCAACTACGAGCAGTACTTC. Protein product: CASRRQGNYEQYF.